A single sample is the source of the 12 T cell receptor beta chains below, sequenced in a study of regulatory dendritic cells for organ transplantation. No antigens are known for them. Using immunoSEQ multiplex PCR, the repertoire was profiled, and TCRdb retains in-frame clones only, with some absent. The sample lists 15,000 to 20,000 clones, approximately 79% occurring once. Allogeneic regulatory or mature dendritic cells were co-cultured for roughly five days with CFSE-labeled sorted T cells at 1:10. Source material: memory CD4+ T cells from blood cultured with regulatory dendritic cells. As for subset: CD45RO+ memory T cells. The source is a human donor in good health.

This chain uses TRBV5-5 with TRBJ2-1, with 7 bases aligning to TRBD2. The CDR3 is made up of 13 amino acids. The junction had 7 bases not matched to a gene; V was cut back by 4 bases and J by 9 bases. Germline-derived CDR1 and CDR2 are SGHKS and YYEKEE (reference sequence). The CDR3 sequence: CASSLEWGGEQFF. The CDR3 bases are TGTGCCAGCAGCCTAGAGTGGGGGGGTGAGCAGTTCTTC.

The rearrangement uses TRBV29-1 and TRBJ2-2; 8 bases fit TRBD1. V gave up 5 bases and J gave up 7 bases; unmatched junction bases: 9. The CDR3 runs to 14 residues. The germline CDR1 and CDR2 sequences are SQVTM and ANQGSEA. The CDR3 DNA reads TGCAGCGTTTCAGGACAGGGCATGGGCGGGGAGCTGTTTTTT. Encoded protein: CSVSGQGMGGELFF.

This clone was observed a single time. The rearrangement joins TRBV30 to TRBJ2-2; D is possibly TRBD2 (6 bases). Per the germline V gene, CDR1 is GTSNPN and CDR2 is SVGIG (reference sequence). V was cut by 1 base and J by 0 bases, with 15 bases left in between. The CDR3 has 17 amino acids. In DNA, the CDR3 is TGTGCCTGGAGTGCCGCTAGCGCCTACACGAACACCGGGGAGCTGTTTTTT. The encoded protein is CAWSAASAYTNTGELFF.

This clone is labeled as medium-sized (0.01 to 0.1%). The gene calls are TRBV2 and TRBJ2-7; tentatively, D is TRBD2 (5 bases). The V end was cut by 3 bases, the J end by 6 bases, with 21 bases between. This CDR3 comprises 16 residues. Germline lookup yields CDR1 SNHLY and CDR2 FYNNEI. The CDR3 here is CASSDLLGMSGLEQYF. Here the CDR3 DNA reads TGTGCCAGCAGTGATTTGCTGGGTATGAGTGGACTCGAGCAGTACTTC.

The chain joins TRBV28 to TRBJ2-2; the match to TRBD1 covers 7 bases. Germline V CDR1 and CDR2: MDHEN, SYDVKM. Trimming cost V 4 bases and J 4 bases; bases outside gene matches: 3. There are 14 residues in the CDR3. The CDR3 DNA follows: TGTGCCAGCAGTTACAGGGGTGGCACCGGGGAGCTGTTTTTT. It yields the protein CASSYRGGTGELFF.

The CDR3 loop is CASSLLTREGLFYEQFF. In DNA, the CDR3 is TGTGCCAGCAGTTTATTAACTCGGGAGGGCCTGTTCTATGAGCAGTTCTTC. V and J are TRBV27 and TRBJ2-1, with 8 bases aligning to TRBD2. The CDR3 extends over 17 amino acids. The J segment lost 8 bases and the V segment lost 1 base, leaving 13 bases of the junction unmatched. CDR1 is MNHEY and CDR2 is SMNVEV in the germline V gene (reference sequence).

The rearrangement uses TRBV19 and TRBJ2-2, with D tentatively TRBD1 or TRBD2 (5 bases each). The germline CDR1 and CDR2 sequences are LNHDA and SQIVND (reference sequence). The CDR3 is 12 residues long. V was trimmed by 4 bases and J by 7 bases, leaving 7 bases between them. Here the CDR3 reads CASSTGGGELFF. The CDR3 DNA reads TGTGCCAGTAGTACTGGGGGCGGGGAGCTGTTTTTT.

This clone was observed a handful of times. This chain joins TRBV27 and TRBJ2-2; 8 nucleotides match TRBD2. CDR3 length: 18 amino acids. The V segment lost 4 bases and the J segment 3 bases; nucleotides outside the gene matches: 13. Germline CDR1 is MNHEY and CDR2 is SMNVEV (reference sequence). CDR3 residues: CASSYGSPSGPYTGELFF. The CDR3 DNA reads TGTGCCAGCAGTTATGGATCCCCTAGCGGGCCATACACCGGGGAGCTGTTTTTT.

The chain is built from TRBV27 and TRBJ1-4; no definite D call. The CDR3 totals 12 residues. Germline V lookup: CDR1 MNHEY, CDR2 SMNVEV (reference sequence). Trimming removed 5 bases at V and 8 bases at J, with 9 bases between. DNA for the CDR3: TGTGCCAGCAGTCGGATTGGGGAAAAACTGTTTTTT. This sequence encodes CASSRIGEKLFF.

The gene calls are TRBV13 and TRBJ2-5; TRBD2 aligns across 7 bases. Germline CDR1 is PRHDT and CDR2 is FYEKMQ (reference sequence). Trimming took 7 bases from V and 1 from J; bases not matched to a gene: 6. The CDR3 covers 14 residues. Here the CDR3 DNA reads TGTGCCAGCACCGTGGGGGGGACCCAAGAGACCCAGTACTTC. Translated, it gives CASTVGGTQETQYF.

The J gene is TRBJ2-3, the V gene TRBV6-5; TRBD1 aligns across 8 bases. The V gene's germline CDR1 is MNHEY and CDR2 SVGAGI. The CDR3 extends over 13 amino acids. The junction had 4 bases not matched to a gene; V was cut back by 6 bases and J by 5 bases. The CDR3 nucleotides read TGTGCCAGCAGGCAGGGGGCAAGAGATACGCAGTATTTT. Its translation is CASRQGARDTQYF.

The chain uses TRBV2 and TRBJ2-5; tentatively, D is TRBD2 (5 bases). The V gene's germline CDR1 is SNHLY and CDR2 FYNNEI. The CDR3 covers 12 residues. Trimming took 6 bases from V and 4 from J, leaving 9 bases between them. The CDR3 loop is CASRGEGETQYF. DNA of the CDR3: TGTGCCAGCAGGGGAGAGGGAGAGACCCAGTACTTC.